The 22 T cell receptor beta chains reported below all come from one sample, sequenced in a study of blood T cell repertoires in COVID-19. Data came from immunoSEQ multiplex PCR; TCRdb stores just in-frame clones and leaves some out. The sample records about 210,000 clones, approximately 80% being singletons. The sequenced sample consisted of PBMCs or T cells enriched from blood (not recorded which). The source is a woman aged 45-65 years with acute COVID-19.

In nucleotides, the CDR3 is TGTGCCAGCAGCCAAGTACAGGGTAATGAGCAGTTCTTC. Its translation: CASSQVQGNEQFF. This chain uses TRBV3-1 (or the pseudogene TRBV3-2) with TRBJ2-1; maybe TRBD1 (6 bases). The V end was cut by 1 base, the J end by 7 bases, with 8 bases between. CDR1 is LGHDT, CDR2 YNNKEL, per germline (reference sequence). The CDR3 contains 13 residues.

The chain combines TRBV5-1 with TRBJ2-2; 7 bases are shared with TRBD1. Germline V lookup: CDR1 SGHRS, CDR2 YFSETQ. J lost 4 bases, V lost 0 bases, and 6 bases had no gene match. The CDR3 runs to 16 residues. CDR3 sequence: CASSLGTGVSTGELFF. CDR3 sequence (DNA): TGCGCCAGCAGCTTGGGAACAGGGGTGAGCACCGGGGAGCTGTTTTTT.

J is TRBJ2-4 and V is TRBV27; TRBD1 is a possible D gene (5 bases). The ends were cut back, 5 bases at V and 1 base at J, with 18 bases in the middle. Per germline, CDR1 MNHEY and CDR2 SMNVEV (reference sequence). The CDR3 loop spans 17 amino acids. The CDR3 nucleotides are TGTGCCAGCAGTCCCCAGGGTTTGGTAGTTGCCAAAAACATTCAGTACTTC. Protein sequence: CASSPQGLVVAKNIQYF.

The chain carries TRBV11-3 and TRBJ1-1; D gene uncertain. The germline gives CDR1 SGHNT, CDR2 YENEEA. The CDR3 totals 12 residues. V was shortened by 5 bases and J by 1 base, with 5 bases between the two germline ends. The CDR3 loop is CASSLKNTEAFF. DNA of the CDR3: TGTGCCAGCAGCCTAAAGAACACTGAAGCTTTCTTT.

This clone was counted only a few times. The chain's CDR3 is CASSVTGPNTEAFF. In DNA, the CDR3 is TGTGCCAGCAGCGTGACAGGGCCCAACACTGAAGCTTTCTTT. The chain combines TRBV11-3 with TRBJ1-1, with 7 bases fitting TRBD1. The germline CDR1 and CDR2 sequences are SGHNT and YENEEA. CDR3 length: 14 amino acids. The junction had 5 bases not matched to a gene; V was cut back by 5 bases and J by 2 bases.

This clone was seen a few times. DNA of the CDR3: TGTGCCAGCAGCCGACAACAGGGAGCGAACACCGGGGAGCTGTTTTTT. This sequence encodes CASSRQQGANTGELFF. The chain recombines TRBV14 with TRBJ2-2; possible D gene TRBD1, 6 bases. The germline V and J ends were trimmed by 4 bases and 0 bases, with 12 bases remaining between them. This CDR3 comprises 16 residues. The germline CDR1 and CDR2 sequences are SGHDN and FVKESK.

This chain links TRBV3-1 (or the pseudogene TRBV3-2) with TRBJ2-7, with TRBD1 identical over 7 bases. CDR1 and CDR2 from the germline V gene are LGHDT and YNNKEL (reference sequence). With V trimmed by 0 bases and J by 0 bases, 8 bases remained unmatched. This CDR3 comprises 17 residues. CDR3 in DNA: TGTGCCAGCAGCCAAGATCGACAGGGTTACCCCTCCTACGAGCAGTACTTC. Translating it yields CASSQDRQGYPSYEQYF.

The rearrangement joins TRBV18 to TRBJ2-7, with TRBD2 matching over 13 bases. Germline V CDR1 and CDR2: KGHSH, LQKENI. The CDR3 loop spans 17 amino acids. The V and J ends lost 5 bases and 7 bases, in that order; junction bases with no gene match: 14. The CDR3 DNA reads as TGTGCCAGCTCAACCGAAAGGACTAGCGGGAGCCTAGGGGAGCAGTACTTC. It is translated as CASSTERTSGSLGEQYF.

The rearrangement joins TRBV28 to TRBJ1-1; 10 bases agree with TRBD1. The CDR3 is 17 amino acids. V was pared by 6 bases and J by 6 bases, with 16 bases of the junction left unmatched. Germline CDR1 and CDR2: MDHEN and SYDVKM. The CDR3 coding sequence is TGTGCCAGCAGCTCTCTGCGGGGACAGGGGATTTTGGCTGAAGCTTTCTTT. Encoded protein: CASSSLRGQGILAEAFF.

This chain links TRBV29-1 with TRBJ1-2; D is uncertain. Germline V gene data show CDR1 as SQVTM and CDR2 as ANQGSEA. Deletions cut 6 bases from V and 4 bases from J, with 15 bases between. This CDR3 is built from 13 residues. The CDR3 DNA reads TGCAGCGTCGAACACTTCTTAGCCTATGGCTACACCTTC. It specifies CSVEHFLAYGYTF.

The chain carries TRBV4-1 and TRBJ1-1; the D gene is possibly TRBD1 (6 bases). The ends were cut back, 3 bases at V and 7 bases at J, with 18 bases in the middle. Germline loops: CDR1 MGHRA, CDR2 YSYEKL. This CDR3 has 15 amino acids. The CDR3 coding sequence is TGCGCCAGCAGCCACGGAATTATACAGGGTGGTGAAGCTTTCTTT. Translated: CASSHGIIQGGEAFF.

This clone has a handful of counts. The V call is TRBV4-1, the J call TRBJ2-7; 12 bases are a match to TRBD2. The germline CDR1 and CDR2 sequences are MGHRA and YSYEKL. V shed 3 bases and J 2 bases; nucleotides not matched to a gene: 5. There are 16 residues in the CDR3. CDR3 loop: CASSQLLAGGTYEQYF. In nucleotides, the CDR3 is TGCGCCAGCAGCCAGTTACTAGCGGGGGGAACCTACGAGCAGTACTTC.

This rearrangement joins TRBV7-9 to TRBJ2-1, with 14 bases lining up with TRBD2. This CDR3 has 19 amino acids. V dropped 11 bases and J dropped 6; count of bases not matched to a gene: 21. From germline, CDR1 is SEHNR and CDR2 FQNEAQ (reference sequence). The CDR3 coding sequence is TGTGCCCGCGAGACCCTTACAGGACTAGCGGGAGGTCCAGTCAATGAGCAGTTCTTC. It encodes CARETLTGLAGGPVNEQFF.

The chain uses TRBV6-5 and TRBJ1-6, with D uncertain. This CDR3 is built from 13 residues. V lost 2 bases and J 7 bases, leaving 6 bases between the germline ends. Germline CDR1 and CDR2: MNHEY and SVGAGI. The CDR3 DNA follows: TGTGCCAGCAGTTACAGCGACAATTCACCCCTCCACTTT. Translation gives CASSYSDNSPLHF.

This sequence joins TRBV5-1 and TRBJ2-7; TRBD1 agrees at 9 bases. The germline V gene has CDR1 SGHRS and CDR2 YFSETQ. With 4 bases clipped from V and 4 bases from J, the junction kept 6 bases outside the gene matches. The CDR3 spans 14 residues. CDR3 sequence (DNA): TGCGCCAGCAGCCGAGGGGACAGGGCATACGAGCAGTACTTC. Protein product: CASSRGDRAYEQYF.

This sequence joins TRBV7-2 and TRBJ1-3; no clear D. V lost 2 bases and J 4 bases, leaving 12 bases between the germline ends. This CDR3 has 15 amino acids. The germline CDR1 and CDR2 sequences are SGHTA and FQGNSA. The CDR3 nucleotides are TGTGCCAGCAGCTTACTAGGAGTTGTCGGAAACACCATATATTTT. Translated, it gives CASSLLGVVGNTIYF.

The rearrangement uses TRBV18 and TRBJ2-7, with 9 bases lining up with TRBD1. Germline CDR1 KGHSH, CDR2 LQKENI. V was clipped by 3 bases and J by 4 bases; unmatched bases: 1. This CDR3 region has 13 residues. CDR3 sequence: CASSPGTGYEQYF. CDR3 in DNA: TGTGCCAGCTCACCCGGGACAGGGTACGAGCAGTACTTC.

In this sample, this clone turned up once. This chain connects TRBV4-3 to TRBJ2-2, with a weak D call TRBD1 (5 bases). The CDR3 extends over 14 amino acids. The V gene lost 4 bases and the J gene lost 7 bases, with 13 bases spanning the gap. From germline, CDR1 is LGHNA and CDR2 YSLEER. CDR3 in amino acids: CASSPGFRNGELFF. The CDR3, as DNA: TGCGCCAGCAGCCCAGGGTTTCGAAACGGGGAGCTGTTTTTT.

CDR3 sequence (DNA): TGTGCCAGCAGTTTCTCCCCCGGGGAGCTGTTTTTT. It translates to CASSFSPGELFF. The chain carries TRBV28 and TRBJ2-2; D uncertain. Germline CDR1 reads MDHEN; CDR2 reads SYDVKM. The CDR3 totals 12 residues. Trimming pared 3 bases from V and 6 bases from J, leaving 5 bases between.

This chain joins TRBV29-1 and TRBJ1-3; 7 bases are a match to TRBD1. CDR3 length: 14 amino acids. V shed 5 bases and J 0 bases; nucleotides not matched to a gene: 4. CDR1 SQVTM and CDR2 ANQGSEA come from the germline V gene. CDR3 coding DNA: TGCAGCGTTACGGGACAGAGCTCTGGAAACACCATATATTTT. As protein: CSVTGQSSGNTIYF.

On this clone itself: This CDR3 is also generated by other DNA sequences in the sample. V usage is TRBV7-3 and J usage is TRBJ2-3; D is possibly TRBD1 (6 bases). Deletions cut 2 bases from V and 0 bases from J, with 9 bases between. This CDR3 spans 15 amino acids. Germline values: CDR1 SGHTA, CDR2 FQGTGA. The CDR3 loop is CASSLQGGSTDTQYF. CDR3 in DNA: TGTGCCAGCAGCTTACAAGGGGGTAGCACAGATACGCAGTATTTT.

CDR3 amino acids: CSAWANYGYTF. The DNA for the CDR3 is TGCAGTGCTTGGGCCAACTATGGCTACACCTTC. The chain recombines TRBV20-1 with TRBJ1-2; D gene ambiguous. From germline, CDR1 is DFQATT and CDR2 SNEGSKA (reference sequence). The CDR3 extends over 11 amino acids. V was trimmed by 5 bases and J by 2 bases, leaving 6 bases between them.